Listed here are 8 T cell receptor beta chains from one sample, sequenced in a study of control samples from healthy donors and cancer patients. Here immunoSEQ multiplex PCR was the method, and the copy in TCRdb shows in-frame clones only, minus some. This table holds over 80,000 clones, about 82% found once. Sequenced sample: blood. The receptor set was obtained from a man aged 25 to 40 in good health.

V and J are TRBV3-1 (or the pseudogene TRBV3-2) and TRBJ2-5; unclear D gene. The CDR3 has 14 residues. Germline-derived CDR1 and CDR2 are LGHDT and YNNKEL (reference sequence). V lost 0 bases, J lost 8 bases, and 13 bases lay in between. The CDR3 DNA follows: TGTGCCAGCAGCCAAGATGTCCACACGGCTACCCAGTACTTC. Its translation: CASSQDVHTATQYF.

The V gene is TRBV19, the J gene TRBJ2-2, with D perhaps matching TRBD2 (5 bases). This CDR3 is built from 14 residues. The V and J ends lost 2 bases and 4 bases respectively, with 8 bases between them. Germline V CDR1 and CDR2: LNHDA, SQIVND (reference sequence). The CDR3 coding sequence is TGTGCCAGTAGTATATCGGGGTTCACCGGGGAGCTGTTTTTT. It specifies CASSISGFTGELFF.

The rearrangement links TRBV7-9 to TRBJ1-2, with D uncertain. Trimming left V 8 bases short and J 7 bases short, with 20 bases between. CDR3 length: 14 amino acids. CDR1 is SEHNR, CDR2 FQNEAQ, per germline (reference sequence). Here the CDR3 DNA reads TGTGCCAGCGTACCGGGCTCCTCTGTTCCTGGCTACACCTTC. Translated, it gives CASVPGSSVPGYTF. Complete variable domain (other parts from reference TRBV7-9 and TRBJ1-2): DTGVSQNPRHKITKRGQNVTFRCDPISEHNRLYWYRQTLGQGPEFLTYFQNEAQLEKSRLLSDRFSAERPKGSFSTLEIQRTEQGDSAMYLCASVPGSSVPGYTFGSGTRLTVV.

Here the CDR3 reads CASSQGFRGTDTQYF. In DNA form, the CDR3 reads TGCGCCAGCAGCCAAGGTTTCCGGGGCACAGATACGCAGTATTTT. The chain recombines TRBV4-1 with TRBJ2-3; no firm D call. V was clipped by 1 base and J by 1 base, with 9 bases between them. CDR3 size: 15 residues. Germline V gene lookup returns CDR1 MGHRA and CDR2 YSYEKL.

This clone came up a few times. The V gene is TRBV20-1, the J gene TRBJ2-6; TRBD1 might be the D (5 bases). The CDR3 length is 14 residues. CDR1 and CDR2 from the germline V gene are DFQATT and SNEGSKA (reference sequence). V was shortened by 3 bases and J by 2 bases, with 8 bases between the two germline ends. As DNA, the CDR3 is TGCAGTGCTAGTAGGGGAACTGGGGCCAACGTCCTGACTTTC. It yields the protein CSASRGTGANVLTF.

Written as DNA, the CDR3 is TGTGCCAGCAAAGGGACAGGGGATGAAGCTTTCTTT. Protein product: CASKGTGDEAFF. The rearrangement links TRBV2 to TRBJ1-1; 10 bases agree with TRBD1. Per germline, CDR1 SNHLY and CDR2 FYNNEI. The CDR3 covers 12 residues. J was trimmed by 7 bases and V by 7 bases; bases with no gene match: 3.

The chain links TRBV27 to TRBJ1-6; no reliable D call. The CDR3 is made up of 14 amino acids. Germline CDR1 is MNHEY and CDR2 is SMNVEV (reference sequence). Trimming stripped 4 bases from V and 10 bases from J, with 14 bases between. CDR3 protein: CASSSPGLGSPLHF. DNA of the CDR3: TGTGCCAGCAGTTCCCCGGGCCTTGGATCACCCCTCCACTTT.

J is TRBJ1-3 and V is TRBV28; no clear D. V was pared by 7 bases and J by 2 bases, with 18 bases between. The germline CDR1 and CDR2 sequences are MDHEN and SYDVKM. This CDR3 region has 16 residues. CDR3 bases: TGTGCCAGCATTCCAAAACGGTGGACCGCTGGAAACACCATATATTTT. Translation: CASIPKRWTAGNTIYF. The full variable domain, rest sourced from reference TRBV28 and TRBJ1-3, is DVKVTQSSRYLVKRTGEKVFLECVQDMDHENMFWYRQDPGLGLRLIYFSYDVKMKEKGDIPEGYSVSREKKERFSLILESASTNQTSMYLCASIPKRWTAGNTIYFGEGSWLTVV.